The 20 T cell receptor beta chains in this list originate from one sample, sequenced in a study of T cell responses to AZD1222 COVID-19 vaccine. Clones were read by immunoSEQ multiplex PCR, and TCRdb kept only the in-frame ones, dropping some. The sample yields approximately 260,000 clones, 93% seen once. Here the sequenced sample was peripheral blood, taken on day 0 of AZD1222 vaccination. All receptors derive from an adult in good health.

The chain uses TRBV9 and TRBJ2-1; D might be TRBD2 (6 bases). CDR1 is SGDLS and CDR2 is YYNGEE in the germline V gene. The CDR3 spans 15 residues. The V and J ends lost 1 base and 10 bases respectively, with 18 bases between them. The CDR3 bases are TGTGCCAGCAGCGTATCAGCTAGCGACGACCAAGAGCAGTTCTTC. Translating it yields CASSVSASDDQEQFF.

The CDR3 coding sequence is TGTGCCAGTAGCCACGGACGGGGCACTGAAGCTTTCTTT. Residues: CASSHGRGTEAFF. This chain joins TRBV19 and TRBJ1-1; D gene ambiguous. There are 13 residues in the CDR3. CDR1 and CDR2 from the germline V gene are LNHDA and SQIVND (reference sequence). V was clipped by 6 bases and J by 4 bases, with 12 bases between them.

This clone was counted a few times. V is TRBV30 and J is TRBJ2-5, with TRBD2 matching over 11 bases. V was clipped by 4 bases and J by 0 bases; unmatched bases: 4. CDR1 and CDR2 (germline): GTSNPN, SVGIG (reference sequence). The CDR3 runs to 15 residues. CDR3 sequence (DNA): TGTGCCTGGACCTCGGGACTAGCGGACCAAGAGACCCAGTACTTC. Translated: CAWTSGLADQETQYF. The complete variable domain, with remaining parts taken from reference TRBV30 and TRBJ2-5, reads SQTIHQWPATLVQPVGSPLSLECTVEGTSNPNLYWYRQAAGRGLQLLFYSVGIGQISSEVPQNLSASRPQDRQFILSSKKLLLSDSGFYLCAWTSGLADQETQYFGPGTRLLVL.

The chain carries TRBV9 and TRBJ2-1; 10 bases match TRBD1. V lost 4 bases to trimming and J lost 3 bases; unmatched junction nucleotides: 4. The germline CDR1 and CDR2 sequences are SGDLS and YYNGEE. The CDR3 length is 15 residues. The CDR3 sequence: CASSSGQGGYNEQFF. The CDR3 nucleotides read TGTGCCAGCAGCTCCGGACAGGGGGGCTACAATGAGCAGTTCTTC.

This chain's CDR3 is CASSPTGGTNEKLFF. CDR3 DNA: TGCGCCAGCAGCCCTACAGGGGGGACTAATGAAAAACTGTTTTTT. The chain uses TRBV5-1 and TRBJ1-4; 8 bases map to TRBD1. The CDR3 length is 15 residues. Germline V gene data show CDR1 as SGHRS and CDR2 as YFSETQ. Losses at the gene ends were 4 bases for V and 2 bases for J; bases not matched to a gene: 4.

V and J are TRBV5-1 and TRBJ1-1; D ambiguous. In germline, CDR1 is SGHRS, CDR2 YFSETQ. Deletions cut 1 base from V and 4 bases from J, with 11 bases between. This CDR3 spans 14 amino acids. As DNA, the CDR3 is TGCGCCAGCAGCTTGTTGGGTGTCGGCACTGAAGCTTTCTTT. This translates into CASSLLGVGTEAFF.

The J gene is TRBJ2-2, the V gene TRBV12-5; 14 nucleotides match TRBD2. CDR3 length: 19 residues. Trimming cost V 4 bases and J 2 bases; bases outside gene matches: 9. From germline, CDR1 is LGHNT and CDR2 FRNRAP. CDR3 nucleotide sequence: TGTGCTAGTGGTTCCGGGACTAGCGGGGGCCGGTTAAACACCGGGGAGCTGTTTTTT. Encoded protein: CASGSGTSGGRLNTGELFF.

The chain has TRBV5-1 and TRBJ1-1; D perhaps matches TRBD1 (5 bases). The CDR3 covers 15 residues. Trimming stripped 4 bases from V and 6 bases from J, with 19 bases between. Germline V CDR1 and CDR2: SGHRS, YFSETQ. The CDR3 sequence is CASSLEVAGMAEAFF. Here the CDR3 DNA reads TGCGCCAGCAGCCTGGAGGTTGCAGGGATGGCTGAAGCTTTCTTT.

CDR3 region: CASSFGTSRSQPQHF. The CDR3 DNA reads as TGTGCCAGCAGTTTCGGGACATCGCGGAGTCAGCCCCAGCATTTT. The genes are TRBV28 and TRBJ1-5, with D possibly matching TRBD1 (6 bases). This CDR3 spans 15 amino acids. CDR1 is MDHEN, CDR2 SYDVKM, per germline. V lost 3 bases and J lost 6, with 15 bases in between. The variable domain in full, completed from reference TRBV28 and TRBJ1-5, reads DVKVTQSSRYLVKRTGEKVFLECVQDMDHENMFWYRQDPGLGLRLIYFSYDVKMKEKGDIPEGYSVSREKKERFSLILESASTNQTSMYLCASSFGTSRSQPQHFGDGTRLSIL.

The V gene is TRBV28, the J gene TRBJ2-7; the match to TRBD2 covers 8 bases. Germline CDR1 and CDR2: MDHEN and SYDVKM. The CDR3 consists of 14 residues. V was pared by 6 bases and J by 5 bases, with 9 bases of the junction left unmatched. This CDR3 is CASRPGLVFNEQYF. Written as DNA, the CDR3 is TGTGCCAGCAGACCGGGACTAGTCTTCAACGAGCAGTACTTC.

The V call is TRBV6-5, the J call TRBJ1-6; no clear D gene. This CDR3 contains 13 residues. Trimming pared 3 bases from V and 10 bases from J, leaving 10 bases between. From germline, CDR1 is MNHEY and CDR2 SVGAGI. Here the CDR3 reads CASSYIEGSPLHF. CDR3 nucleotide sequence: TGTGCCAGCAGTTATATCGAAGGGTCACCCCTCCACTTT.

This chain connects TRBV27 to TRBJ2-2; D remains ambiguous. V dropped 0 bases and J dropped 3 bases, with 5 bases sitting between them. The CDR3 runs to 14 residues. The germline gives CDR1 MNHEY, CDR2 SMNVEV (reference sequence). The CDR3 DNA is TGTGCCAGCAGTTTATCGTGGGACACCGGGGAGCTGTTTTTT. Translating it yields CASSLSWDTGELFF.

The chain has TRBV5-1 and TRBJ2-4, with D perhaps TRBD2 (6 bases). Germline assignment: CDR1 SGHRS and CDR2 YFSETQ. The CDR3 runs to 14 residues. V was trimmed by 0 bases and J by 3 bases, leaving 7 bases between them. As DNA, the CDR3 is TGCGCCAGCAGCTTGGCCGGGGGCAAAAACATTCAGTACTTC. It encodes CASSLAGGKNIQYF. The variable domain in full, completed from reference TRBV5-1 and TRBJ2-4, reads KAGVTQTPRYLIKTRGQQVTLSCSPISGHRSVSWYQQTPGQGLQFLFEYFSETQRNKGNFPGRFSGRQFSNSRSEMNVSTLELGDSALYLCASSLAGGKNIQYFGAGTRLSVL.

The gene calls are TRBV19 and TRBJ2-1; D gene uncertain. The CDR3 is 13 residues long. The germline gives CDR1 LNHDA, CDR2 SQIVND (reference sequence). V was cut by 11 bases and J by 7 bases, with 18 bases left in between. The CDR3 coding sequence is TGTGCCGCGAGCCTGAGTGGCGGTAATGAGCAGTTCTTC. Translated, it gives CAASLSGGNEQFF.

This chain uses TRBV7-8 with TRBJ1-1; D is unresolved. The CDR3 length is 14 residues. With 0 bases removed from V and 5 bases from J, the gap between germline ends came to 10 bases. In germline, CDR1 is SGHVS, CDR2 FQNEAQ. CDR3 residues: CASSLAHTKTEAFF. DNA of the CDR3: TGTGCCAGCAGCTTAGCGCACACTAAAACTGAAGCTTTCTTT.

For the CDR3, the DNA is TGTGCCAGCAGCGTTGGGGTAGCGGGAGTAAATGAGCAGTTCTTC. This codes for CASSVGVAGVNEQFF. The chain uses TRBV5-5 and TRBJ2-1; 9 bases are shared with TRBD2. The CDR3 covers 15 residues. Germline V gives CDR1 SGHKS, CDR2 YYEKEE (reference sequence). Trimming at V came to 4 bases and at J to 7 bases, leaving 9 bases not matched to a gene.

The chain recombines TRBV18 with TRBJ1-3; 7 nucleotides align to TRBD1. This CDR3 has 15 amino acids. After removal of 6 bases from V and 0 bases from J, the junction contained 5 bases not matched to a gene. Germline V CDR1 and CDR2: KGHSH, LQKENI. The CDR3 bases are TGTGCCAGCTCCCAGGCAGGGGGCTCTGGAAACACCATATATTTT. Amino acids: CASSQAGGSGNTIYF.

J is TRBJ1-1 and V is TRBV19; D not resolved. CDR1 and CDR2 from the germline V gene are LNHDA and SQIVND (reference sequence). Trimming left V 5 bases short and J 2 bases short, with 12 bases between. The CDR3 totals 14 residues. This chain's CDR3 is CASSGLRINTEAFF. Here the CDR3 DNA reads TGTGCCAGTAGTGGGCTGAGGATCAACACTGAAGCTTTCTTT.

The rearrangement uses TRBV10-3 and TRBJ1-1; D may be TRBD1 (5 bases). Per germline, CDR1 ENHRY and CDR2 SYGVKD. The CDR3 is made up of 15 amino acids. Trimming removed 4 bases from V and 1 base from J, with 13 bases in between. CDR3 loop: CAISVVVGANTEAFF. DNA for the CDR3: TGTGCCATCAGTGTAGTGGTTGGGGCGAACACTGAAGCTTTCTTT.

This chain joins TRBV28 and TRBJ2-3; D ambiguous. Germline V gives CDR1 MDHEN, CDR2 SYDVKM. V lost 1 base and J lost 5, with 4 bases in between. The CDR3 is made up of 12 amino acids. The CDR3 coding sequence is TGTGCCAGCAGTTTATCGCTAGATACGCAGTATTTT. Encoded protein: CASSLSLDTQYF.